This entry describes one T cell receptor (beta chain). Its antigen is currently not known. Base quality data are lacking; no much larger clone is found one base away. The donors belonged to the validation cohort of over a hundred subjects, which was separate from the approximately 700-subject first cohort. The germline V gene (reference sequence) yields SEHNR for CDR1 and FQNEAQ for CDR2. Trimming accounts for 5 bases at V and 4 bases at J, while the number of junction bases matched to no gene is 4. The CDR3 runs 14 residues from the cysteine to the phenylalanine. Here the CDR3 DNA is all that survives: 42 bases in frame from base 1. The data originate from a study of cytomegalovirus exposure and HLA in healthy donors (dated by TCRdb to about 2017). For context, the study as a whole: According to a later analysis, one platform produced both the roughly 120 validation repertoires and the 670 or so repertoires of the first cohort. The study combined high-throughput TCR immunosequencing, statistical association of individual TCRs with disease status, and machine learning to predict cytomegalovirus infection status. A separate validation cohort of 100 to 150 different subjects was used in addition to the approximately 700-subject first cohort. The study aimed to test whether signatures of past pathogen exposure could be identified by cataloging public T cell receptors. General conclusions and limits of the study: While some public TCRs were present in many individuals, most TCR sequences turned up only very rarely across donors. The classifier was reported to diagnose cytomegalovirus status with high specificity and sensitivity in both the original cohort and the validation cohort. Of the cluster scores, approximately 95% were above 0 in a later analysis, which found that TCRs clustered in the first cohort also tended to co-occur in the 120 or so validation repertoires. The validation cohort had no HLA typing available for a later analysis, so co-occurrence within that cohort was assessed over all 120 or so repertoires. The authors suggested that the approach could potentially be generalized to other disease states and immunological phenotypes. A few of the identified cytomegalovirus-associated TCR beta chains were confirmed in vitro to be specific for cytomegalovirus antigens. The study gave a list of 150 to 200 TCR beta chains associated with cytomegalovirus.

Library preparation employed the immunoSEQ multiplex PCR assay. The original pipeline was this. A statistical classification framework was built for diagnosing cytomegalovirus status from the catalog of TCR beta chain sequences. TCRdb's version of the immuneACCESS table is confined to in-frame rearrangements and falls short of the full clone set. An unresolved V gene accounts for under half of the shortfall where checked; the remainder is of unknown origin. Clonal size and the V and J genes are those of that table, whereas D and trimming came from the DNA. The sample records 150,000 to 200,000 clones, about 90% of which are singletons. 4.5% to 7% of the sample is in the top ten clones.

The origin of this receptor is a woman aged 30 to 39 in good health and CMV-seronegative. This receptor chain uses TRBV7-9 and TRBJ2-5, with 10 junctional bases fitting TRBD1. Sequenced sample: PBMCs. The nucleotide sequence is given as TGTGCCAGCAGCCGACAGGGGGCCCGAGAGACCCAGTACTTC. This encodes CASSRQGARETQYF.